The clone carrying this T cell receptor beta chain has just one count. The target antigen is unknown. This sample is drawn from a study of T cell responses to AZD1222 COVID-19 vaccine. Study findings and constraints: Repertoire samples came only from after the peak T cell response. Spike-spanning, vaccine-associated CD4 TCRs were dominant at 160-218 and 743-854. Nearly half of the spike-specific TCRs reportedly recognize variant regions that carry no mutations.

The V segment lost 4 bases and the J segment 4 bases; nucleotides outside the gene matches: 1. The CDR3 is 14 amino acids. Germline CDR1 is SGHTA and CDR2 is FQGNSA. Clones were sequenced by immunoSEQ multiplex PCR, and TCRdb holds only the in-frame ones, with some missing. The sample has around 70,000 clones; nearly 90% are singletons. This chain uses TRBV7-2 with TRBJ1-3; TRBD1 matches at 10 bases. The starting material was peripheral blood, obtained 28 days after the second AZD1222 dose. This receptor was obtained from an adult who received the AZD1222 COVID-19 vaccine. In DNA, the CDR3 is TGTGCCAGCAGCTCGGGACAGGGGGGAAACACCATATATTTT. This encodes CASSSGQGGNTIYF.